This T cell receptor beta chain was found in a study of cytomegalovirus exposure and HLA in healthy donors. About the research overall: An early data release held some 89 million unique TCRs from HLA-typed donors. Points from the study as a whole: Researchers catalogued approximately 170 TCR beta chains as cytomegalovirus-associated. Sequencing likely produced, as an artifact, a cluster of highly shared sequence variants. A later analysis reportedly identified an Asian-associated ancestry cluster as carrying fewer N-insertions than the 666-donor mean.

This clone has only one observation. Its specificity is not known. The V and J ends lost 8 bases and 2 bases, in that order; junction bases with no gene match: 8. Germline CDR1 SGHVS, CDR2 FQNEAQ. CDR3 size: 14 residues. The study ran its PCR with 60 Vbeta and 13 Jbeta primers. Assay used: immunoSEQ multiplex PCR; TCRdb lists only in-frame clones, some missing. The data hold approximately 100,000 clones, with approximately 89% observed a single time. Sequences were obtained from PBMCs. This receptor was taken from a man younger than 40 in good health and CMV-seronegative. The rearrangement joins TRBV7-8 to TRBJ2-7, with 8 bases identical to TRBD2. This CDR3 reads CASAYSGLAYEQYF. Here the CDR3 DNA reads TGTGCCAGCGCATACTCGGGACTAGCCTACGAGCAGTACTTC.